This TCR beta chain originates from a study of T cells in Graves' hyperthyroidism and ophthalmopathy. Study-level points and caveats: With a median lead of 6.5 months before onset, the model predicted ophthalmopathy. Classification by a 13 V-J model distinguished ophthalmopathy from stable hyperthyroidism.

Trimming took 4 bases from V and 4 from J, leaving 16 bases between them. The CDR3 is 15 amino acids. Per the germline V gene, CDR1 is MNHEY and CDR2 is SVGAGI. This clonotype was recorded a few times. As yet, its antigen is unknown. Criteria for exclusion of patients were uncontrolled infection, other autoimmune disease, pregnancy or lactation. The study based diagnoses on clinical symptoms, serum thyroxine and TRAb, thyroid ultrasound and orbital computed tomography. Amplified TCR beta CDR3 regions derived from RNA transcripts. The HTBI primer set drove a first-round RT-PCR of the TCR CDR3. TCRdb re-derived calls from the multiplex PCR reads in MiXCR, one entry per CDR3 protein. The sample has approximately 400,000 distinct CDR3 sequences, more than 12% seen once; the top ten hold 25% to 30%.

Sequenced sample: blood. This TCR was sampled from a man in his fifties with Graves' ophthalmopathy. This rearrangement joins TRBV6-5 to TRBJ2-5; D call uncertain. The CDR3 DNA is TGTGCCAGCAGTTCTGGTGGTGGCTGGAGAGAGACCCAGTACTTC. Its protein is CASSSGGGWRETQYF.